The 22 T cell receptor beta chains presented below share a single source sample, sequenced in a study of graft-versus-host responses after intestinal transplantation. Assay used: immunoSEQ multiplex PCR; TCRdb lists only in-frame clones, some missing. The sample has under 15,000 clones; approximately 82% are singletons. This specimen was PBMCs, taken approximately 120 days after transplant. Receptors were obtained from a human patient who received an intestinal transplant, so some T cells may come from the graft donor.

The J gene is TRBJ2-7, the V gene TRBV7-8; TRBD1 matches at 7 bases. Unmatched junction bases numbered 4, after V lost 5 bases and J lost 0 bases. The CDR3 has 14 residues. Per germline, CDR1 SGHVS and CDR2 FQNEAQ. Here the CDR3 reads CASSRDRGSYEQYF. The CDR3 DNA follows: TGTGCCAGCAGCCGGGACAGAGGCTCCTACGAGCAGTACTTC.

A few counts support this clone. The chain has TRBV6-9 and TRBJ2-7, with 7 bases matching TRBD1. Germline CDR1 MNHGY, CDR2 SVAAGI. Losses at the gene ends were 5 bases for V and 5 bases for J; bases not matched to a gene: 9. The CDR3 sequence is 14 residues long. In DNA form, the CDR3 reads TGTGCCAGCAGTACACAGGGGACCAACGACGAGCAGTACTTC. Amino acids: CASSTQGTNDEQYF.

Remarks on this clone: Sequence at one end of the junction differs from germline and may be a read error. This chain links TRBV5-4 with TRBJ2-5; a weak D match, TRBD1 (5 bases). This CDR3 comprises 14 residues. Germline CDR1 and CDR2: SGHNT and YYREEE (reference sequence). CDR3 sequence (DNA): TGTGCCAGCAGCCGCGACAGAAATCAAGGGACCCAGTACTTC. Amino acids: CASSRDRNQGTQYF.

V gene TRBV28 combines with J gene TRBJ2-7, with 9 positions matching TRBD1. The junction had 9 bases not matched to a gene; V was cut back by 3 bases and J by 3 bases. This CDR3 comprises 16 residues. Germline values: CDR1 MDHEN, CDR2 SYDVKM. CDR3 amino acids: CASSFIHRGRFYEQYF. The DNA of the CDR3 is TGTGCCAGCAGTTTTATTCACAGGGGGCGATTCTACGAGCAGTACTTC.

V gene TRBV2 combines with J gene TRBJ2-6; D ambiguous. The germline V and J ends were trimmed by 4 bases and 10 bases, with 11 bases remaining between them. The CDR3 extends over 13 amino acids. The V gene's germline CDR1 is SNHLY and CDR2 FYNNEI. CDR3 sequence (DNA): TGTGCCAGCAGTGGACAACCCCCTAACGTCCTGACTTTC. This gives the protein CASSGQPPNVLTF.

The chain carries TRBV11-2 and TRBJ1-3, with unresolved D. Germline values: CDR1 SGHAT, CDR2 FQNNGV. V gave up 3 bases and J gave up 0 bases, with 9 bases separating them. The CDR3 is 15 amino acids. The CDR3 bases are TGTGCCAGCAGCTTTAAAGGATACTCTGGAAACACCATATATTTT. Translating gives CASSFKGYSGNTIYF. Full variable domain (outside the CDR3, taken from reference TRBV11-2 and TRBJ1-3): EAGVAQSPRYKIIEKRQSVAFWCNPISGHATLYWYQQILGQGPKLLIQFQNNGVVDDSQLPKDRFSAERLKGVDSTLKIQPAKLEDSAVYLCASSFKGYSGNTIYFGEGSWLTVV.

J is TRBJ1-5 and V is TRBV6-1; 7 positions match TRBD1. The germline V gene encodes CDR1 MNHNS and CDR2 SASEGT. Trimming took 4 bases from V and 4 from J; bases not matched to a gene: 10. The CDR3 consists of 16 residues. CDR3 in amino acids: CASSGQGGKQNQPQHF. The CDR3 DNA is TGTGCCAGCAGTGGACAGGGAGGAAAGCAGAATCAGCCCCAGCATTTT.

The chain employs TRBV5-1 and TRBJ1-1; TRBD1 might be the D (5 bases). CDR3 length equals 15 residues. The ends were cut back, 0 bases at V and 1 base at J, with 10 bases in the middle. The germline V gene encodes CDR1 SGHRS and CDR2 YFSETQ. The CDR3 nucleotides read TGCGCCAGCAGCTTGGATGGGGCGCGGAACACTGAAGCTTTCTTT. Its protein product is CASSLDGARNTEAFF.

DNA for the CDR3: TGTGCCAGCAGACCCGGACTAGCGGGCTACAATGAGCAGTTCTTC. This sequence encodes CASRPGLAGYNEQFF. The chain uses TRBV11-3 and TRBJ2-1; TRBD2 matches 11 bases. The J segment lost 3 bases and the V segment lost 6 bases, leaving 4 bases of the junction unmatched. The V gene's germline CDR1 is SGHNT and CDR2 YENEEA. The CDR3 length is 15 residues.

V usage is TRBV27 and J usage is TRBJ2-2; D tentatively reads TRBD1 or TRBD2 (6 bases each). The length of the CDR3 is 13 residues. Germline V gene data show CDR1 as MNHEY and CDR2 as SMNVEV (reference sequence). V was pared by 7 bases and J by 5 bases, with 11 bases between. The CDR3 sequence is CASNQGGTGELFF. For the CDR3, the DNA is TGTGCCAGCAACCAAGGGGGGACCGGGGAGCTGTTTTTT.

CDR3 amino acids: CASSVGVRGGQYF. The DNA of the CDR3 is TGTGCCAGCAGCGTAGGTGTCAGGGGAGGTCAGTACTTC. The J gene is TRBJ2-7, the V gene TRBV9; D might be TRBD1 or TRBD2, each matching 6 bases. V lost 0 bases to trimming and J lost 10 bases, with 14 bases between them. The CDR3 contains 13 residues. The V gene's germline CDR1 is SGDLS and CDR2 YYNGEE.

This clone was observed once. The chain is built from TRBV9 and TRBJ2-2, with D possibly matching TRBD2 (6 bases). The V end was cut by 2 bases, the J end by 6 bases, with 11 bases between. This CDR3 comprises 14 residues. From germline, CDR1 is SGDLS and CDR2 YYNGEE. The CDR3, as DNA: TGTGCCAGCAGCGTCCGGACTAAACCCGGGGAGCTGTTTTTT. It translates to CASSVRTKPGELFF.

The DNA for the CDR3 is TGTGCCAGCAGACAACAGGGGGCCTCCGAGCAGTACTTC. Its protein product is CASRQQGASEQYF. The rearrangement joins TRBV6-5 to TRBJ2-7, with 9 bases matching TRBD1. This CDR3 spans 13 amino acids. With 6 bases clipped from V and 6 bases from J, the junction kept 6 bases outside the gene matches. CDR1 and CDR2 (germline): MNHEY, SVGAGI.

V and J are TRBV18 and TRBJ2-5; possible D gene TRBD2, 7 bases. CDR3 length equals 18 residues. The germline V and J ends were trimmed by 3 bases and 5 bases, with 25 bases remaining between them. The germline CDR1 and CDR2 sequences are KGHSH and LQKENI. The CDR3, as DNA: TGTGCCAGCTCACCCCAACTCTCGGGGGGCAGTTCGGGTGAGACCCAGTACTTC. Encoded protein: CASSPQLSGGSSGETQYF.

The V and J genes are TRBV6-1 and TRBJ2-1, with 10 positions matching TRBD2. The CDR3 consists of 19 residues. Per the germline V gene, CDR1 is MNHNS and CDR2 is SASEGT. The ends lost 4 bases at V and 0 bases at J; junction bases unmatched: 12. CDR3 protein: CASSVIAGGTSLSYNEQFF. CDR3 nucleotide sequence: TGTGCCAGCAGTGTTATAGCGGGAGGCACCTCGCTCTCCTACAATGAGCAGTTCTTC.

The chain carries TRBV21-1 and TRBJ2-7; the tabulated D call, TRBD1, remains unverified against the DNA. TRBV21-1 is given as a pseudogene. This CDR3 comprises 14 residues. Here the CDR3 reads CASSKQGCGYEQYF. In nucleotides, the CDR3 is TGTGCCAGCAGCAAACAGGGATGTGGCTACGAGCAGTACTTC.

This CDR3 is CASSLGTGPYEQYF. CDR3 in DNA: TGTGCCAGCAGCTTAGGTACGGGGCCCTACGAGCAGTACTTC. The rearrangement links TRBV7-9 to TRBJ2-7, with D tentatively TRBD1 or TRBD2 (5 bases each). The germline V gene has CDR1 SEHNR and CDR2 FQNEAQ (reference sequence). V shed 1 base and J shed 2 bases, with 9 bases lying between them. The CDR3 loop spans 14 amino acids.

The DNA of the CDR3 is TGTGCCAGCAGCTTGGGTTCGGGAGGGGGTGAGCAGTTCTTC. Its protein product is CASSLGSGGGEQFF. This chain uses TRBV5-4 with TRBJ2-1; 8 bases match TRBD2. V lost 0 bases and J lost 9; bases outside the gene matches: 5. The germline V gene has CDR1 SGHNT and CDR2 YYREEE (reference sequence). This CDR3 has 14 amino acids.

This clone was found once. The chain combines TRBV5-8 with TRBJ2-7, with a tentative D call TRBD1 (5 bases). Germline V CDR1 and CDR2: SGHTS, YDEGEE. This CDR3 has 10 amino acids. V lost 4 bases and J 6 bases, leaving 5 bases between the germline ends. The DNA of the CDR3 is TGTGCCAGCAGCAGGGGCGAGCAGTACTTC. Translation: CASSRGEQYF.

The count of this clone is one. The chain employs TRBV7-3 and TRBJ2-1, with TRBD1 matching 8 bases. Unmatched junction bases numbered 9, after V lost 4 bases and J lost 4 bases. The CDR3 has 16 residues. Germline assignment: CDR1 SGHTA and CDR2 FQGTGA. The CDR3 is CASSSDGQGRYNEQFF. The CDR3 nucleotides are TGTGCCAGCAGCTCCGACGGACAGGGACGATACAATGAGCAGTTCTTC.

V usage is TRBV5-1 and J usage is TRBJ2-5, with D possibly TRBD2 on 5 matching bases. Per germline, CDR1 SGHRS and CDR2 YFSETQ. This CDR3 has 13 residues. The V end was cut by 4 bases, the J end by 4 bases, with 11 bases between. Here the CDR3 reads CASSPEGGETQYF. The CDR3 nucleotides read TGCGCCAGCAGCCCAGAGGGCGGAGAGACCCAGTACTTC.

The chain recombines TRBV4-1 with TRBJ2-7, with D perhaps matching TRBD2 (6 bases). The CDR3 runs to 13 residues. Germline CDR1 reads MGHRA; CDR2 reads YSYEKL. V was pared by 1 base and J by 3 bases, with 7 bases between. The CDR3 DNA reads as TGCGCCAGCAGCCAAGGGGGAGGCTACGAGCAGTACTTC. Its translation is CASSQGGGYEQYF.